This TCR beta chain appears in the sequencing data of a study of T cell responses to AZD1222 COVID-19 vaccine. Sequencing used immunoSEQ multiplex PCR; TCRdb keeps in-frame clones, though not all of them. The repertoire holds about 120,000 clones, with approximately 90% as singletons. CDR1 MGHRA and CDR2 YSYEKL come from the germline V gene. V was cut by 0 bases and J by 5 bases, with 8 bases left in between. The CDR3 totals 14 residues. The clonotype originates from an adult in good health. Sample: peripheral blood, taken on day 0 of AZD1222 vaccination. The gene calls are TRBV4-1 and TRBJ1-5; weak D call: TRBD1 (5 bases). The CDR3 nucleotides are TGCGCCAGCAGCCAAGAATGGGGGGATCAGCCCCAGCATTTT. Its protein product is CASSQEWGDQPQHF.